This passage covers 26 T cell receptor beta chains from one sample sequenced in a study of molecular identifiers for immune sequencing clone quantification listed by TCRdb under 2018. Library preparation employed PCR. The run used a NextSeq 500. The raw public data were reprocessed by TCRdb itself: fastp quality trimming at Q25, MiXCR clonotype calling, in-frame beta chains only. For every CDR3 protein sequence, its rows merge into one entry that carries the most common genes and DNA. Counted in this sample were around 480,000 distinct CDR3 sequences; around 23% of them appeared once. Around 0.79% of the sample goes to the ten largest clones. The sample consisted of naive CD8+ T cells from blood, with Jurkat cell RNA spiked in. Explained via the paper, the cell subset or site label denotes: FACS-sorted CD8+CD4-CCR7+CD45RA+ naive T cells. The source is a human donor in good health. Some libraries in this study had Jurkat cell RNA spiked in.

This clonotype showed up just a few times. V gene TRBV11-2 combines with J gene TRBJ2-7; the D is unclear. This CDR3 has 17 amino acids. Trimming left V 5 bases short and J 0 bases short, with 20 bases between. The germline gives CDR1 SGHAT, CDR2 FQNNGV. The CDR3 spells CASSAPNVASSSYEQYF. Here the CDR3 DNA reads TGTGCCAGCAGCGCACCTAATGTTGCGTCCAGCTCCTACGAGCAGTACTTC.

The sample holds many counts of this clonotype. The chain joins TRBV9 to TRBJ2-3; 8 bases agree with TRBD2. The V gene's germline CDR1 is SGDLS and CDR2 YYNGEE. The ends lost 4 bases at V and 2 bases at J; junction bases unmatched: 9. The CDR3 spans 16 residues. This chain's CDR3 is CASSRLASHDTDTQYF. The CDR3 DNA reads as TGTGCCAGCAGCAGACTAGCGTCCCATGACACAGATACGCAGTATTTT.

As regards this clonotype: One end of the junction is discordant with germline, which a read error may explain. V gene TRBV7-6 combines with J gene TRBJ2-7; D possibly corresponds to TRBD2 (5 bases). CDR3 length: 15 residues. CDR1 is SGHVS, CDR2 FNYEAQ, per germline. CDR3 sequence (DNA): TGTGCCAGCGGCCCCCCAGGACTTGCCACCTACGAGCAATACTTC. Translation: CASGPPGLATYEQYF.

The rearrangement links TRBV4-1 to TRBJ2-5; tentatively, D is TRBD2 (5 bases). Germline CDR1 and CDR2: MGHRA and YSYEKL. The V gene lost 4 bases and the J gene lost 3 bases, with 12 bases spanning the gap. The CDR3 contains 14 residues. The CDR3 is CASSRVSGKETQYF. CDR3 DNA sequence: TGCGCCAGCAGCCGAGTGTCGGGGAAAGAGACCCAGTACTTC.

The chain employs TRBV9 and TRBJ2-3; TRBD2 matches 7 bases. Losses at the gene ends were 3 bases for V and 11 bases for J; bases not matched to a gene: 9. The CDR3 extends over 13 amino acids. Per the germline V gene, CDR1 is SGDLS and CDR2 is YYNGEE. The CDR3 DNA is TGTGCCAGCAGCGAGACTAGCAGAAATATGCAGTATTTT. This sequence encodes CASSETSRNMQYF.

This clonotype was detected many times. The V call is TRBV11-2, the J call TRBJ2-7; D is uncertain. V dropped 5 bases and J dropped 5 bases, with 10 bases sitting between them. Germline V CDR1 and CDR2: SGHAT, FQNNGV. The CDR3 has 12 residues. The CDR3 coding sequence is TGTGCCAGCAGCCCCTTCGCGCACGAGCAGTACTTC. Residues: CASSPFAHEQYF.

This clonotype was counted a few times. A much larger clone lies a single base off, so this may be a read error. CDR3 protein: CSAGTAYEQYF. CDR3 coding DNA: TGCAGCGCCGGCACCGCCTACGAGCAGTACTTC. The genes are TRBV29-1 and TRBJ2-7; D is undetermined. V was cut by 7 bases and J by 2 bases, with 9 bases left in between. This CDR3 contains 11 residues. CDR1 and CDR2 from the germline V gene are SQVTM and ANQGSEA.

The gene calls are TRBV11-2 and TRBJ2-3, with 9 bases aligning to TRBD1. This CDR3 spans 16 amino acids. The ends lost 4 bases at V and 8 bases at J; junction bases unmatched: 13. Germline assignment: CDR1 SGHAT and CDR2 FQNNGV. The CDR3 sequence is CASSSYTGGPSGTQYF. In DNA form, the CDR3 reads TGTGCCAGCAGCTCATATACAGGGGGCCCCTCTGGTACGCAGTATTTT.

In its sample, this clonotype was seen many times. The chain joins TRBV4-3 to TRBJ2-7; 9 positions agree with TRBD1. This CDR3 spans 14 amino acids. With V trimmed by 5 bases and J by 5 bases, 7 bases remained unmatched. Germline V lookup: CDR1 LGHNA, CDR2 YSLEER. CDR3 sequence (DNA): TGCGCCAGCAGCAACGACAGGGGGGTCAACGAGCAGTACTTC. Translated: CASSNDRGVNEQYF.

This clonotype has only a few counts. The chain uses TRBV28 and TRBJ2-7; no clear D. The V and J ends lost 6 bases and 2 bases respectively, with 11 bases between them. Looked up from germline, CDR1 is MDHEN and CDR2 is SYDVKM. CDR3 size: 13 residues. The CDR3 DNA is TGTGCCAGCAGCCCCTCCCCAACCTACGAGCAGTACTTC. As protein: CASSPSPTYEQYF. Using reference TRBV28 and TRBJ2-7 for the parts outside the CDR3, the full variable domain is DVKVTQSSRYLVKRTGEKVFLECVQDMDHENMFWYRQDPGLGLRLIYFSYDVKMKEKGDIPEGYSVSREKKERFSLILESASTNQTSMYLCASSPSPTYEQYFGPGTRLTVT.

In its sample, this clonotype was seen many times. The chain combines TRBV6-5 with TRBJ2-5; D is undetermined. CDR1 and CDR2 from the germline V gene are MNHEY and SVGAGI. The CDR3 extends over 11 amino acids. Trimming cost V 5 bases and J 5 bases, with 6 bases left between them. CDR3 nucleotide sequence: TGTGCCAGCAGTAATCTTGAGACCCAGTACTTC. Protein product: CASSNLETQYF.

This clonotype was seen many times. This chain joins TRBV7-9 and TRBJ2-3; D gene unclear. Between the trimmed V and J ends, which lost 5 bases and 3 bases, there was a span of 12 bases. The CDR3 length is 14 residues. The germline CDR1 and CDR2 sequences are SEHNR and FQNEAQ (reference sequence). In DNA form, the CDR3 reads TGTGCCAGCAGCCCACCCTGGGAAACAGATACGCAGTATTTT. Protein: CASSPPWETDTQYF.

This clonotype was counted at least ten times. The gene calls are TRBV6-2 or TRBV6-3 and TRBJ1-5; D not resolved. The V end was cut by 2 bases, the J end by 0 bases, with 5 bases between. The CDR3 covers 14 residues. Germline assignment: CDR1 MNHEY and CDR2 SVGEGT. The CDR3 nucleotides read TGTGCCAGCAGTTACGTGGATAGCAATCAGCCCCAGCATTTT. It codes for CASSYVDSNQPQHF.

The chain couples TRBV19 to TRBJ2-3; D remains ambiguous. Trimming took 0 bases from V and 6 from J, leaving 4 bases between them. CDR3 length: 12 residues. The germline CDR1 and CDR2 sequences are LNHDA and SQIVND (reference sequence). CDR3 region: CASSIDLDTQYF. The CDR3 bases are TGTGCCAGTAGTATAGACCTGGATACGCAGTATTTT.

This clonotype was seen only a few times. The V gene is TRBV4-1, the J gene TRBJ1-5, with 8 bases that match TRBD1. From germline, CDR1 is MGHRA and CDR2 YSYEKL. This CDR3 contains 15 residues. V was clipped by 2 bases and J by 2 bases; unmatched bases: 2. For the CDR3, the DNA is TGCGCCAGCAGCCAACTGACAGGGGGCAATCAGCCCCAGCATTTT. It codes for CASSQLTGGNQPQHF.

Comments on this clonotype: This may stem from a read error, because a much larger clone lies one nucleotide away. CDR3 loop: CASMGDSEKLFF. The CDR3 region has the DNA TGTGCCAGCATGGGAGACAGTGAAAAACTGTTTTTT. J is TRBJ1-4 and V is TRBV6-6, with D maybe TRBD1 (5 bases). V was shortened by 7 bases and J by 7 bases, with 10 bases between the two germline ends. The CDR3 is 12 amino acids. Germline CDR1 reads MNHNY; CDR2 reads SVGAGI (reference sequence).

The chain uses TRBV6-1 and TRBJ1-1; 9 nucleotides match TRBD1. From germline, CDR1 is MNHNS and CDR2 SASEGT. The V and J ends lost 1 base and 6 bases, in that order; junction bases with no gene match: 6. The CDR3 length is 15 residues. The CDR3 sequence is CASSEDTGGGSEAFF. The CDR3 nucleotides read TGTGCCAGCAGTGAAGATACAGGGGGCGGCTCTGAAGCTTTCTTT.

This chain connects TRBV14 to TRBJ2-7; 12 bases fit TRBD2. The germline V gene encodes CDR1 SGHDN and CDR2 FVKESK. The ends lost 1 base at V and 4 bases at J; junction bases unmatched: 2. This CDR3 is 15 amino acids long. The CDR3 DNA reads TGTGCCAGCAGCCAAGCCACTAGCGGGGGGTACGAGCAGTACTTC. This encodes CASSQATSGGYEQYF.

The rearrangement links TRBV18 to TRBJ1-3, with TRBD1 identical over 10 bases. The germline V gene encodes CDR1 KGHSH and CDR2 LQKENI. The junction had 8 bases not matched to a gene; V was cut back by 3 bases and J by 3 bases. The CDR3 consists of 17 residues. The CDR3 sequence is CASSPSPGQGFGNTIYF. The CDR3, as DNA: TGTGCCAGCTCACCGTCCCCGGGACAGGGGTTTGGAAACACCATATATTTT.

The chain couples TRBV19 to TRBJ2-5; 9 nucleotides align to TRBD2. J was trimmed by 2 bases and V by 10 bases; bases with no gene match: 5. CDR3 size: 13 residues. Per germline, CDR1 LNHDA and CDR2 SQIVND (reference sequence). The CDR3 nucleotides read TGTGCCACGAAGCGGGAGGAACAAGAGACCCAGTACTTC. Translation gives CATKREEQETQYF.

The gene calls are TRBV10-2 and TRBJ2-5; 8 bases align to TRBD2. The CDR3 sequence is 14 residues long. With 8 bases clipped from V and 5 bases from J, the junction kept 10 bases outside the gene matches. Looked up from germline, CDR1 is WSHSY and CDR2 is SAAADI. CDR3 region: CASGFGGAGETQYF. The CDR3 DNA reads TGCGCCAGCGGGTTCGGGGGGGCCGGTGAGACCCAGTACTTC.

The chain joins TRBV10-3 to TRBJ1-1; unclear D gene. V gave up 5 bases and J gave up 1 base, with 5 bases separating them. The CDR3 extends over 12 amino acids. CDR1 is ENHRY, CDR2 SYGVKD, per germline. Written as DNA, the CDR3 is TGTGCCATCAGTACAGAGAACACTGAAGCTTTCTTT. Its translation: CAISTENTEAFF.

Worth noting for this clonotype: This may be a read error, as it is one base from a much larger clone. The gene calls are TRBV28 and TRBJ2-3; D assignment may be TRBD1 or TRBD2 (6 bases each). V dropped 7 bases and J dropped 4 bases, with 18 bases sitting between them. CDR3 length: 15 residues. Germline loops: CDR1 MDHEN, CDR2 SYDVKM. The CDR3 nucleotides are TGTGCCAGCACGCGAATCGGGGGCGGTCCAGATACGCAGTATTTT. Translating it yields CASTRIGGGPDTQYF.

This clonotype came up a few times. The chain carries TRBV27 and TRBJ2-2; the D is unclear. Per germline, CDR1 MNHEY and CDR2 SMNVEV (reference sequence). V gave up 8 bases and J gave up 2 bases, with 12 bases separating them. The CDR3 spans 14 residues. This CDR3 is CASSRTVNTGELFF. In nucleotides, the CDR3 is TGTGCCAGCTCCCGGACGGTCAACACCGGGGAGCTGTTTTTT.

The V call is TRBV25-1, the J call TRBJ1-1, with TRBD1 as a possible D gene (6 bases). CDR1 is MGHDK and CDR2 is SYGVNS in the germline V gene. There are 16 residues in the CDR3. The V end was cut by 4 bases, the J end by 5 bases, with 20 bases between. The DNA for the CDR3 is TGTGCCAGCAGTGTCCTTTCTCACCAGGGGTGGACTGAAGCTTTCTTT. Translating gives CASSVLSHQGWTEAFF.

This clonotype was counted between two and nine times. V and J are TRBV14 and TRBJ2-1; 8 bases align to TRBD2. V was pared by 4 bases and J by 7 bases, with 15 bases of the junction left unmatched. The germline CDR1 and CDR2 sequences are SGHDN and FVKESK. The CDR3 spans 17 residues. The DNA of the CDR3 is TGTGCCAGCAGCCTAAATACCGGGACTAGTTTAATTAATGAGCAGTTCTTC. Translated, it gives CASSLNTGTSLINEQFF.